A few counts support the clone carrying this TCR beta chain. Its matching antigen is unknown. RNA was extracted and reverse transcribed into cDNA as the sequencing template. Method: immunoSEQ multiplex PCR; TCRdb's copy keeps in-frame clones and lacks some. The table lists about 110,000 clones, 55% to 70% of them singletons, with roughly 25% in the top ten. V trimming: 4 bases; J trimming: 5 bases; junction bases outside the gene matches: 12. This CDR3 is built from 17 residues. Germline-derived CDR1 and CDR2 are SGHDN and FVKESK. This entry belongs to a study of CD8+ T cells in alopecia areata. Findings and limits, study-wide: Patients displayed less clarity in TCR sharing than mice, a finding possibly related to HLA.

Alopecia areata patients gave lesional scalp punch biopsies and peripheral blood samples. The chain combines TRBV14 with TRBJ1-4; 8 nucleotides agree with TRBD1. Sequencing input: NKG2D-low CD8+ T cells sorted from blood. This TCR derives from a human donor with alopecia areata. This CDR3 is CASSRHLQGAVNEKLFF. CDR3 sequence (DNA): TGTGCCAGCAGCCGTCACCTGCAGGGGGCTGTGAATGAAAAACTGTTTTTT. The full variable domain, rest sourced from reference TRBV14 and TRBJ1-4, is EAGVTQFPSHSVIEKGQTVTLRCDPISGHDNLYWYRRVMGKEIKFLLHFVKESKQDESGMPNNRFLAERTGGTYSTLKVQPAELEDSGVYFCASSRHLQGAVNEKLFFGSGTQLSVL.